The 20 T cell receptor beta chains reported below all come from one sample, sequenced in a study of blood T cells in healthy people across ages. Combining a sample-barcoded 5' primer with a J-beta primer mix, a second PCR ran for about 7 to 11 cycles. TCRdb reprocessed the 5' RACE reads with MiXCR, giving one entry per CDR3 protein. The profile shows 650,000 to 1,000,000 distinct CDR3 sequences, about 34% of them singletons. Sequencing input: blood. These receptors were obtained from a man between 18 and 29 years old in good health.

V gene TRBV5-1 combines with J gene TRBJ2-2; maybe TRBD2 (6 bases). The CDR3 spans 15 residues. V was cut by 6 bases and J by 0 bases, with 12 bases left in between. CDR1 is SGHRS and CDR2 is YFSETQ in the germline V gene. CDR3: CASIGGRTNTGELFF. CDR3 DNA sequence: TGCGCCAGCATAGGAGGGCGGACGAACACCGGGGAGCTGTTTTTT.

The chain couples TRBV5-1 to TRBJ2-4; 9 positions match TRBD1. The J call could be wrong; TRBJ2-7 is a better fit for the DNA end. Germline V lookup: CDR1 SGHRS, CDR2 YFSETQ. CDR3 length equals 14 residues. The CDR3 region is CASRSRDRDHEQYF. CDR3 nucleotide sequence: TGCGCCAGCAGGTCCCGGGACAGGGACCACGAGCAGTACTTC.

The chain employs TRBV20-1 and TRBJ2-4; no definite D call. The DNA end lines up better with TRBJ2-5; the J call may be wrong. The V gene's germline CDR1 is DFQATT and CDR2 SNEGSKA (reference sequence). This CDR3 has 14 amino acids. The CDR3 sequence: CSASLVSLQETQYF. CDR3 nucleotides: TGCAGTGCTAGTTTGGTCAGCCTCCAAGAGACCCAGTACTTC.

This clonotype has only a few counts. CDR3 sequence: CSVRRAYNEQYF. CDR3 DNA sequence: TGCAGCGTTCGGAGGGCCTACAATGAGCAGTACTTC. The chain is built from TRBV29-1 and TRBJ2-1; maybe TRBD2 (6 bases). The J call may not be correct, given that the DNA end is closer to TRBJ2-7. Germline V lookup: CDR1 SQVTM, CDR2 ANQGSEA. The CDR3 is 12 residues long.

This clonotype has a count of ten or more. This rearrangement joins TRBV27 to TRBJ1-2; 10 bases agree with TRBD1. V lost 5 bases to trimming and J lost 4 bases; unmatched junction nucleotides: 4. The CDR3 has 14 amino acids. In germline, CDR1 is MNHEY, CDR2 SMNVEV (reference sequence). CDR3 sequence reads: CASSLRDRGYGYTF. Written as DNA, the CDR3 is TGTGCCAGCAGTCTCCGGGACAGGGGCTATGGCTACACCTTC.

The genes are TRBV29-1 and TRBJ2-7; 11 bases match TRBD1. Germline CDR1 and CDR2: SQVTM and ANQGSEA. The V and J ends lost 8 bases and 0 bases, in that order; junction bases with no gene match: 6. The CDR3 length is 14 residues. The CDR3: CSIGQGANSYEQYF. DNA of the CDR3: TGCAGCATAGGACAGGGGGCCAACTCCTACGAGCAGTACTTC.

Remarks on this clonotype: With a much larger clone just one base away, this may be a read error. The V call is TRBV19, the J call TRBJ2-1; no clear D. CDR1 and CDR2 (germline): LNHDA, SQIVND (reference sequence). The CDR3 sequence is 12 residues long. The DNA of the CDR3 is TGTGTCAGTGCCCATAGGGACAATGAGCAGTTCTTC. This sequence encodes CVSAHRDNEQFF.

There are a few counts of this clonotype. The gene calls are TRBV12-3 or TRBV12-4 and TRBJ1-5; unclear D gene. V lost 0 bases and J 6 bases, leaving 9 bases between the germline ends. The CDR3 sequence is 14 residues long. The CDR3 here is CASSLASRSQPQHF. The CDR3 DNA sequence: TGTGCCAGCAGTTTAGCCTCCAGGAGTCAGCCCCAGCATTTT.

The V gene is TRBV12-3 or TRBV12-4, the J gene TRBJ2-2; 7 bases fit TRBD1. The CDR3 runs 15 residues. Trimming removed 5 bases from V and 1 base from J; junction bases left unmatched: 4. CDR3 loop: CASSPGQKNTGELFF. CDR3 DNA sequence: TGTGCCAGCAGTCCGGGACAGAAGAACACCGGGGAGCTGTTTTTT.

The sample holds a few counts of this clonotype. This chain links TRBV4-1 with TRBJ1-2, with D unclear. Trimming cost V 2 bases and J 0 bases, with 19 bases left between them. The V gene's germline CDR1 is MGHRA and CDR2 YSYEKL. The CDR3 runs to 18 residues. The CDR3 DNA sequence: TGCGCCAGCAGCCAATCTTCCCAAACCCGGGAATCTAACTATGGCTACACCTTC. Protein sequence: CASSQSSQTRESNYGYTF.

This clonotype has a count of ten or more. CDR3 DNA sequence: TGTGCCAGCAGTTACGGAAGGGGCATTACTTCTGGCTACACCTTC. Its protein product is CASSYGRGITSGYTF. V usage is TRBV6-5 and J usage is TRBJ1-2; a possible D gene is TRBD1 (5 bases). Per the germline V gene, CDR1 is MNHEY and CDR2 is SVGAGI. The CDR3 is made up of 15 amino acids. V dropped 2 bases and J dropped 7 bases, with 17 bases sitting between them.

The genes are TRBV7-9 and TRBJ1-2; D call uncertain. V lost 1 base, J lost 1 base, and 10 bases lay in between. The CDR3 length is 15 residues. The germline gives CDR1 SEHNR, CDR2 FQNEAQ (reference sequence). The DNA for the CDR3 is TGTGCCAGCAGCTTAGTGTCGGGGAATAACTATGGCTACACCTTC. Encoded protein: CASSLVSGNNYGYTF. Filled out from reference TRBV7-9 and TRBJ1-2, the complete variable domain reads DTGVSQNPRHKITKRGQNVTFRCDPISEHNRLYWYRQTLGQGPEFLTYFQNEAQLEKSRLLSDRFSAERPKGSFSTLEIQRTEQGDSAMYLCASSLVSGNNYGYTFGSGTRLTVV.

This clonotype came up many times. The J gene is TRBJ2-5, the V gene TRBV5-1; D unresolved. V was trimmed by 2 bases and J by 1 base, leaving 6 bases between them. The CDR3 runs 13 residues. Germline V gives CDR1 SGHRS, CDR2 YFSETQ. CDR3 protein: CASSFQAQETQYF. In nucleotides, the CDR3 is TGCGCCAGCAGCTTCCAAGCCCAAGAGACCCAGTACTTC.

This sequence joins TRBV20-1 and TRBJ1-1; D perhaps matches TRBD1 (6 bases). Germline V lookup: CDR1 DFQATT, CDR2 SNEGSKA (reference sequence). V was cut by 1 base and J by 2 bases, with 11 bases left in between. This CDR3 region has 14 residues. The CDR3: CSARVPGENTEAFF. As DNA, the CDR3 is TGCAGTGCTAGAGTACCAGGGGAAAACACTGAAGCTTTCTTT.

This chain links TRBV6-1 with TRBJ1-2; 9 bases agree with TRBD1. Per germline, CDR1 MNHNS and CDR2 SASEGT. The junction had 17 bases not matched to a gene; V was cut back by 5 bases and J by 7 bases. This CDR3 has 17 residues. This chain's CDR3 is CASSRYGSTGGASGYTF. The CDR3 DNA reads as TGTGCCAGCAGTCGTTACGGGTCCACAGGGGGCGCGTCTGGCTACACCTTC.

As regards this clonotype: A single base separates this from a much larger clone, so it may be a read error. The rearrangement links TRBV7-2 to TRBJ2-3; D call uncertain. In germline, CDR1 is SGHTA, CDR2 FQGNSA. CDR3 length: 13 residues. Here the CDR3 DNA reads TGTGCCGGCAGCTTCTCTAGCACAGATACGCAGTATTTT. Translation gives CAGSFSSTDTQYF.

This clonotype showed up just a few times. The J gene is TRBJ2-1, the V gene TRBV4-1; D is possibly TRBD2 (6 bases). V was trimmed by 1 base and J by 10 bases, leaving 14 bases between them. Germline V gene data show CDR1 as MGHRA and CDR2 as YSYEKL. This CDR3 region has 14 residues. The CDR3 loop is CASSQAAAGWEQFF. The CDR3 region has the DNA TGCGCCAGCAGCCAAGCGGCCGCGGGATGGGAGCAGTTCTTC.

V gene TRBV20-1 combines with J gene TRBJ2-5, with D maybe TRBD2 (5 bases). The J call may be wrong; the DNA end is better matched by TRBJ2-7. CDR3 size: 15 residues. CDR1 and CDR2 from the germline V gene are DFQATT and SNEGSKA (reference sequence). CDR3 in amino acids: CSAHPLSGITYEQYF. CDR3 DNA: TGCAGTGCACACCCTTTAAGCGGCATTACCTACGAGCAGTACTTC.

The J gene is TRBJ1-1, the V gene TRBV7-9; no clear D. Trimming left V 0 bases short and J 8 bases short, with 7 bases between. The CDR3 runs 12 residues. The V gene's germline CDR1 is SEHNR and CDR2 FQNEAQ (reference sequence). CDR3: CASSLARREAFF. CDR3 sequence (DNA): TGTGCCAGCAGCTTAGCCCGCCGGGAAGCTTTCTTT.

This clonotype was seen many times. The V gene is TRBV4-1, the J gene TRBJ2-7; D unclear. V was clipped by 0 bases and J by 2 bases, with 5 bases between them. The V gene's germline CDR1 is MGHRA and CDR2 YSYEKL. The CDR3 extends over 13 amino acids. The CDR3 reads CASSQDYPYEQYF. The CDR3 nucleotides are TGCGCCAGCAGCCAAGATTACCCCTACGAGCAGTACTTC.